This T cell receptor beta chain was observed in a study of T cells in Graves' hyperthyroidism and ophthalmopathy. When ophthalmopathy did not progress within 18 months, Graves' hyperthyroidism was considered stable. With a duration under 2 months, the hyperthyroidism was newly diagnosed in patients aged 18 to 65. The PBMCs were taken from around 9 ml of fresh peripheral blood. There are many counts of this clonotype. No antigen is known for it. Overall study results and limits: Most clonotypes expanded in the thyroid (above 0.001) were also present in blood.

Germline-derived CDR1 and CDR2 are MNHNS and SASEGT. V lost 8 bases to trimming and J lost 4 bases, with 27 bases between them. The CDR3 extends over 18 amino acids. RNA transcripts yielded amplified TCR beta CDR3 regions. HTBI primers drove first-round RT-PCR of the TCR CDR3. A single record per CDR3 protein comes from TCRdb applying MiXCR to the multiplex PCR reads. Among hundreds of thousands of distinct CDR3 sequences, roughly an eighth were seen once, and the ten largest hold roughly 9.2%. The chain uses TRBV6-1 and TRBJ2-1, with D possibly TRBD2 on 6 matching bases. Sequences were obtained from blood. The clonotype was recovered from a woman between 18 and 30 years old with Graves' hyperthyroidism. The CDR3 loop is CASELGGFHLFSYNEQFF. The CDR3 DNA sequence: TGTGCCAGCGAACTGGGGGGTTTCCACCTCTTCTCATACAATGAGCAGTTCTTC.